This passage covers 23 T cell receptor beta chains from one sample sequenced in a study of blood T cell repertoires in COVID-19. The table came from immunoSEQ multiplex PCR; TCRdb's copy has only in-frame clones and leaves some out. Here the sample spans a few hundred thousand clones, around 90% being singletons. Sequencing was carried out using PBMCs or T cells enriched from blood (not recorded which). All receptors come from a woman in her late teens or twenties with acute COVID-19.

This sequence joins TRBV4-1 and TRBJ2-4; D may be TRBD2 (6 bases). The germline gives CDR1 MGHRA, CDR2 YSYEKL. V was shortened by 3 bases and J by 11 bases, with 32 bases between the two germline ends. The CDR3 length is 19 residues. CDR3 residues: CASSQNMGLGEAVPRVQYF. In DNA form, the CDR3 reads TGCGCCAGCAGCCAGAACATGGGGCTTGGGGAGGCAGTCCCACGGGTTCAGTACTTC.

This chain links TRBV9 with TRBJ2-3; the match to TRBD2 covers 14 bases. The CDR3 totals 17 residues. Germline lookup yields CDR1 SGDLS and CDR2 YYNGEE. J lost 5 bases, V lost 0 bases, and 5 bases had no gene match. This chain's CDR3 is CASSVGRTSGRIDTQYF. CDR3 coding DNA: TGTGCCAGCAGCGTAGGAAGGACTAGCGGGAGGATAGATACGCAGTATTTT.

The chain recombines TRBV4-2 with TRBJ2-2; D is ambiguous. This CDR3 is 15 amino acids long. Trimming pared 0 bases from V and 3 bases from J, leaving 8 bases between. Germline V lookup: CDR1 LGHNA, CDR2 YNFKEQ. CDR3 in DNA: TGTGCCAGCAGCCAAGAAGACTCAGACACCGGGGAGCTGTTTTTT. The encoded protein is CASSQEDSDTGELFF.

This sequence joins TRBV6-6 and TRBJ2-7, with 8 bases that match TRBD1. The CDR3 is 14 amino acids. The V and J ends lost 7 bases and 4 bases, in that order; junction bases with no gene match: 9. Looked up from germline, CDR1 is MNHNY and CDR2 is SVGAGI (reference sequence). The CDR3 is CASTRTGTVYEQYF. The DNA for the CDR3 is TGTGCCAGCACTCGGACAGGGACGGTTTACGAGCAGTACTTC.

As to this clone: The final CDR3 position lacks the conserved phenylalanine or tryptophan, pointing to a likely read error. No DNA is shown, since the ends of the CDR3 on it are uncertain; the CDR3 is the one TCRdb lists. This chain's CDR3 is CASSPRQGTGVL. V gene TRBV6-5 combines with J gene TRBJ2-7; the D call in the table, TRBD1, was not verified against the DNA. Germline loops: CDR1 MNHEY, CDR2 SVGAGI. A total of 12 residues make up the CDR3, ends included.

The gene calls are TRBV5-6 and TRBJ1-2; D gene uncertain. V lost 1 base, J lost 8 bases, and 9 bases lay in between. The length of the CDR3 is 12 residues. Germline V gene data show CDR1 as SGHDT and CDR2 as YYEEEE. The CDR3 region has the DNA TGTGCCAGCAGCTTGTCAGTAAACGGCTACACCTTC. This codes for CASSLSVNGYTF.

The chain joins TRBV24-1 to TRBJ2-3; TRBD2 matches 9 bases. The germline gives CDR1 KGHDR, CDR2 SFDVKD. The CDR3 totals 13 residues. The trim removed 7 bases at V and 3 bases at J, leaving 1 base unmatched. In DNA form, the CDR3 reads TGTGCCACCAGCACTAGCGGGACAGATACGCAGTATTTT. Protein product: CATSTSGTDTQYF.

This chain joins TRBV5-6 and TRBJ2-7; 9 bases are shared with TRBD2. J gave up 1 base and V 1 base, and 9 bases lay outside the gene matches. The CDR3 has 17 residues. The germline CDR1 and CDR2 sequences are SGHDT and YYEEEE. CDR3 sequence (DNA): TGTGCCAGCAGCTTGTGGTCTTGGCTAGCGGGATCCTACGAGCAGTACTTC. Its protein is CASSLWSWLAGSYEQYF.

This clone was found once. The V call is TRBV10-3, the J call TRBJ2-3; 7 bases are a match to TRBD2. The J segment lost 0 bases and the V segment lost 4 bases, leaving 4 bases of the junction unmatched. The V gene's germline CDR1 is ENHRY and CDR2 SYGVKD. The CDR3 spans 15 residues. CDR3 nucleotides: TGTGCCATCAGTGGGTATAGCGGGAGCACAGATACGCAGTATTTT. This encodes CAISGYSGSTDTQYF.

This clone was seen only a few times. V is TRBV10-1 and J is TRBJ2-7, with 11 bases that match TRBD2. The germline V gene has CDR1 WNHNN and CDR2 SYGVQD (reference sequence). The junction had 5 bases not matched to a gene; V was cut back by 6 bases and J by 1 base. The CDR3 runs to 15 residues. CDR3 amino acids: CASRGTSGSSYEQYF. In DNA form, the CDR3 reads TGCGCCAGCAGGGGGACTAGCGGCAGTTCCTACGAGCAGTACTTC.

The gene calls are TRBV27 and TRBJ2-1; 14 bases map to TRBD2. Germline V gene data show CDR1 as MNHEY and CDR2 as SMNVEV (reference sequence). The CDR3 runs to 15 residues. The J segment lost 9 bases and the V segment lost 7 bases, leaving 8 bases of the junction unmatched. As DNA, the CDR3 is TGTGCCAGCAACATGGGACTAGCGGGAGTAAGTGAGCAGTTCTTC. Its protein is CASNMGLAGVSEQFF.

This clone was detected only a few times. The V call is TRBV11-2, the J call TRBJ1-2, with 7 bases lining up with TRBD1. Trimming removed 6 bases from V and 7 bases from J; junction bases left unmatched: 2. CDR1 and CDR2 from the germline V gene are SGHAT and FQNNGV. This CDR3 is 11 amino acids long. The CDR3 DNA reads TGTGCCAGCAGTAACAGGGGTGGCTACACCTTC. As protein: CASSNRGGYTF. Looking up the rest from reference TRBV11-2 and TRBJ1-2 gives the full variable domain: EAGVAQSPRYKIIEKRQSVAFWCNPISGHATLYWYQQILGQGPKLLIQFQNNGVVDDSQLPKDRFSAERLKGVDSTLKIQPAKLEDSAVYLCASSNRGGYTFGSGTRLTVV.

This chain links TRBV4-2 with TRBJ1-6; 10 bases match TRBD1. The CDR3 is 16 amino acids. The trim removed 0 bases at V and 8 bases at J, leaving 4 bases unmatched. Germline CDR1 reads LGHNA; CDR2 reads YNFKEQ. CDR3 in amino acids: CASSQDPGTGDSPLHF. CDR3 in DNA: TGTGCCAGCAGCCAAGATCCCGGGACAGGGGATTCACCCCTCCACTTT.

In regard to this clone: Different DNA sequences within this sample yield the same CDR3. The V and J genes are TRBV5-1 and TRBJ1-5, with D unresolved. From germline, CDR1 is SGHRS and CDR2 YFSETQ. CDR3 length equals 14 residues. V was pared by 2 bases and J by 4 bases, with 10 bases between. The CDR3 sequence: CASSLEGGNQPQHF. CDR3 DNA: TGCGCCAGCAGCTTAGAGGGTGGGAATCAGCCCCAGCATTTT.

V is TRBV11-2 and J is TRBJ2-3; 9 bases align to TRBD2. CDR1 is SGHAT, CDR2 FQNNGV, per germline. Losses at the gene ends were 3 bases for V and 2 bases for J; bases not matched to a gene: 6. This CDR3 has 16 residues. CDR3 sequence: CASSFGLAKATDTQYF. CDR3 sequence (DNA): TGTGCCAGCAGCTTCGGACTAGCGAAAGCCACAGATACGCAGTATTTT.

The gene calls are TRBV2 and TRBJ2-3, with 12 bases fitting TRBD2. This CDR3 has 16 residues. Germline V lookup: CDR1 SNHLY, CDR2 FYNNEI. The J segment lost 6 bases and the V segment lost 4 bases, leaving 8 bases of the junction unmatched. In DNA form, the CDR3 reads TGTGCCAGCAGTGCCCCCCGGACTAGCGGGGCTGATACGCAGTATTTT. Translating gives CASSAPRTSGADTQYF.

The rearrangement joins TRBV10-1 to TRBJ2-1, with 8 bases identical to TRBD2. The V gene's germline CDR1 is WNHNN and CDR2 SYGVQD (reference sequence). J gave up 10 bases and V 0 bases, and 11 bases lay outside the gene matches. The CDR3 is made up of 16 amino acids. CDR3 sequence reads: CASSESMLAGSREQFF. The CDR3, as DNA: TGCGCCAGCAGTGAGTCGATGTTAGCGGGATCGAGAGAGCAGTTCTTC.

A few counts support this clone. At one end the junction does not follow the germline gene, possibly because of a read error. This chain links TRBV27 with TRBJ1-2, with D unclear. This CDR3 is 13 amino acids long. The germline V gene has CDR1 MNHEY and CDR2 SMNVEV (reference sequence). CDR3 in amino acids: CASSLDEEAPRAF. In DNA, the CDR3 is TGTGCCAGCAGTTTAGATGAGGAGGCACCAAGGGCCTTC.

The chain links TRBV5-1 to TRBJ2-2; TRBD2 matches 7 bases. The V gene end was trimmed by 0 bases and the J gene end by 0 bases; junction bases not matched to a gene: 5. This CDR3 region has 17 residues. From germline, CDR1 is SGHRS and CDR2 YFSETQ. In DNA, the CDR3 is TGCGCCAGCAGCTTGGTAGCGGGTTCCGCGAACACCGGGGAGCTGTTTTTT. Residues: CASSLVAGSANTGELFF.

The V gene is TRBV7-9, the J gene TRBJ1-1; D might be TRBD1 (6 bases). Trimming removed 6 bases at V and 0 bases at J, with 20 bases between. The germline V gene encodes CDR1 SEHNR and CDR2 FQNEAQ (reference sequence). This CDR3 region has 17 residues. The CDR3 is CASSSRTETAMNTEAFF. CDR3 DNA sequence: TGTGCCAGCAGTTCCCGGACAGAAACCGCTATGAACACTGAAGCTTTCTTT. Complete variable domain (other parts from reference TRBV7-9 and TRBJ1-1): DTGVSQNPRHKITKRGQNVTFRCDPISEHNRLYWYRQTLGQGPEFLTYFQNEAQLEKSRLLSDRFSAERPKGSFSTLEIQRTEQGDSAMYLCASSSRTETAMNTEAFFGQGTRLTVV.

The chain carries TRBV18 and TRBJ2-7; 7 bases are a match to TRBD1. Per germline, CDR1 KGHSH and CDR2 LQKENI. The CDR3 consists of 13 residues. The J segment lost 3 bases and the V segment lost 5 bases, leaving 4 bases of the junction unmatched. CDR3 nucleotide sequence: TGTGCCAGCTCATGGACAGGAAGCTACGAGCAGTACTTC. Its translation is CASSWTGSYEQYF.

This clone appeared a single time. The rearrangement links TRBV6-5 to TRBJ2-5, with 12 bases lining up with TRBD2. V lost 6 bases, J lost 5 bases, and 4 bases stayed unmatched. The CDR3 consists of 14 residues. CDR1 is MNHEY, CDR2 SVGAGI, per germline. The CDR3 loop is CASRLAGGRETQYF. Written as DNA, the CDR3 is TGTGCCAGCAGACTAGCGGGAGGAAGGGAGACCCAGTACTTC.

The chain recombines TRBV3-1 (or the pseudogene TRBV3-2) with TRBJ1-2; 9 bases are shared with TRBD1. The CDR3 consists of 14 residues. The J segment lost 6 bases and the V segment lost 5 bases, leaving 7 bases of the junction unmatched. In germline, CDR1 is LGHDT, CDR2 YNNKEL (reference sequence). CDR3 in amino acids: CASSYGQGFDGYTF. The CDR3, as DNA: TGTGCCAGCAGCTATGGACAGGGGTTCGATGGCTACACCTTC.